These T cell receptor beta chains were read from a single sample in a study of blood T cell repertoires in COVID-19. Sequenced by immunoSEQ multiplex PCR; TCRdb stores in-frame clones only, minus some. The data hold 250,000 to 350,000 clones, with 75% to 90% observed a single time. Specimen: peripheral blood. All receptors come from a woman under 40 with active or convalescent COVID-19. Both conserved end residues are part of each CDR3. The order of the fields is J gene, clone size, V gene, CDR3 protein. Some rows have no size entry. The others give once, few or many, or a class for an expanded clone.

j_call: TRBJ1-1; clone_size: .; v_call: TRBV19; cdr3_aa: CATSGGADRMGTEAFF
j_call: TRBJ1-4; clone_size: .; v_call: TRBV7-2; cdr3_aa: CASSLVSGQFEKLFF
j_call: TRBJ2-7; clone_size: .; v_call: TRBV28; cdr3_aa: CASSSPFGEQYF
j_call: TRBJ2-2; clone_size: .; v_call: TRBV19; cdr3_aa: CASSISAGWGTGELFF
j_call: TRBJ2-2; clone_size: few; v_call: TRBV4-3; cdr3_aa: CASRGQPNTGELFF
j_call: TRBJ1-2; clone_size: .; v_call: TRBV6-5; cdr3_aa: CASSYKQGQDGYTF
j_call: TRBJ1-2; clone_size: once; v_call: TRBV4-3; cdr3_aa: CASSQGHQITGEGYTF
j_call: TRBJ2-5; clone_size: .; v_call: TRBV5-5; cdr3_aa: CASSLQETQYF
j_call: TRBJ2-7; clone_size: .; v_call: TRBV5-1; cdr3_aa: CASSLGWGQGGYEQYF
j_call: TRBJ2-7; clone_size: .; v_call: TRBV4-1; cdr3_aa: CASSQPGQGYEQYF
j_call: TRBJ1-2; clone_size: .; v_call: TRBV18; cdr3_aa: CASSAGQVVNGYTF
j_call: TRBJ1-1; clone_size: once; v_call: TRBV10-3; cdr3_aa: CAISEQAYTEAFF
j_call: TRBJ1-6; clone_size: .; v_call: TRBV9; cdr3_aa: CASSGRDRSSPLHF
j_call: TRBJ1-5; clone_size: .; v_call: TRBV10-3; cdr3_aa: CAISERQMIGSNQPQHF
j_call: TRBJ2-1; clone_size: .; v_call: TRBV29-1; cdr3_aa: CSVDGGNEQFF
j_call: TRBJ2-1; clone_size: once; v_call: TRBV4-3; cdr3_aa: CASSPGGTGHEQFF
j_call: TRBJ2-5; clone_size: .; v_call: TRBV6-1; cdr3_aa: CASSEARDLKTQYF
j_call: TRBJ2-3; clone_size: .; v_call: TRBV27; cdr3_aa: CASSVRGFGDTQYF
j_call: TRBJ2-1; clone_size: .; v_call: TRBV5-1; cdr3_aa: CASSRRLAGVSSYNEQFF
j_call: TRBJ1-3; clone_size: .; v_call: TRBV6-5; cdr3_aa: CASRELSGNTIYF
j_call: TRBJ1-2; clone_size: once; v_call: TRBV28; cdr3_aa: CASSLRGGTVYYGYTF
j_call: TRBJ1-2; clone_size: .; v_call: TRBV28; cdr3_aa: CASRVFDSSYGYTF
j_call: TRBJ1-2; clone_size: .; v_call: TRBV7-9; cdr3_aa: CASSTSTNYGYTF
j_call: TRBJ1-5; clone_size: .; v_call: TRBV7-8; cdr3_aa: CASSLGRQAGLQPQHF
j_call: TRBJ2-7; clone_size: once; v_call: TRBV2; cdr3_aa: CASSGDSPYEQYF
j_call: TRBJ1-2; clone_size: .; v_call: TRBV6-2/TRBV6-3; cdr3_aa: CASSYSGQAYYGYTF
j_call: TRBJ2-5; clone_size: .; v_call: TRBV12-3/TRBV12-4; cdr3_aa: CASSYRAGETQYF
j_call: TRBJ1-1; clone_size: .; v_call: TRBV11-3; cdr3_aa: CASSLTGSNTEAFF
j_call: TRBJ1-1; clone_size: .; v_call: TRBV19; cdr3_aa: CAITNVENTEAFF
j_call: TRBJ2-5; clone_size: .; v_call: TRBV2; cdr3_aa: CASRARTSGGVETQYF
j_call: TRBJ2-7; clone_size: .; v_call: TRBV6-1; cdr3_aa: CASSDGRAGRFYEQYF
j_call: TRBJ2-1; clone_size: .; v_call: TRBV4-2; cdr3_aa: CASSRALAVTSYNEQFF
j_call: TRBJ1-5; clone_size: .; v_call: TRBV30; cdr3_aa: CAWTSGQGGQPQHF
j_call: TRBJ1-6; clone_size: .; v_call: TRBV4-3; cdr3_aa: CASSQSTGQGGSPLHF
j_call: TRBJ2-1; clone_size: few; v_call: TRBV6-5; cdr3_aa: CASSPTSRGRGQFF
j_call: TRBJ1-2; clone_size: .; v_call: TRBV5-6; cdr3_aa: CASSPRDREAYGYTF
j_call: TRBJ2-1; clone_size: .; v_call: TRBV7-2; cdr3_aa: CASSLDRAYNEQFF
j_call: TRBJ1-5; clone_size: .; v_call: TRBV6-5; cdr3_aa: CATWTGISNQPQHF
j_call: TRBJ2-5; clone_size: .; v_call: TRBV10-1; cdr3_aa: CASSESGGVQETQYF
j_call: TRBJ2-5; clone_size: .; v_call: TRBV27; cdr3_aa: CASSNLRGPQGAQYF
j_call: TRBJ2-1; clone_size: .; v_call: TRBV29-1; cdr3_aa: CSVAGGSYNEQFF
j_call: TRBJ2-3; clone_size: .; v_call: TRBV5-1; cdr3_aa: CASRAGGADTQYF
j_call: TRBJ1-1; clone_size: .; v_call: TRBV5-1; cdr3_aa: CASSGIGQGDTEAFF
j_call: TRBJ1-1; clone_size: .; v_call: TRBV2; cdr3_aa: CASSDRNTEAFF
j_call: TRBJ1-6; clone_size: .; v_call: TRBV30; cdr3_aa: CAWGDSNSPLHF
j_call: TRBJ1-2; clone_size: .; v_call: TRBV12-3/TRBV12-4; cdr3_aa: CASSPDRGGGYTF
j_call: TRBJ1-2; clone_size: .; v_call: TRBV12-3/TRBV12-4; cdr3_aa: CASSLTGFGYTF
j_call: TRBJ2-3; clone_size: .; v_call: TRBV18; cdr3_aa: CASSGPSTDTQYF
j_call: TRBJ2-7; clone_size: .; v_call: TRBV29-1; cdr3_aa: CSVETQGARYEQYF
j_call: TRBJ2-2; clone_size: .; v_call: TRBV5-6; cdr3_aa: CASSPLAMGTGELFF
j_call: TRBJ1-1; clone_size: .; v_call: TRBV5-1; cdr3_aa: CASSPLTGPNTEAFF
j_call: TRBJ2-1; clone_size: .; v_call: TRBV7-2; cdr3_aa: CASSSPTQGGSYNEQFF
j_call: TRBJ1-2; clone_size: .; v_call: TRBV28; cdr3_aa: CASSLLGADSYGYTF
j_call: TRBJ1-4; clone_size: .; v_call: TRBV5-8; cdr3_aa: CASSLDHTFEKLFF
j_call: TRBJ2-2; clone_size: .; v_call: TRBV7-6; cdr3_aa: CASSLPQGASTGELFF
j_call: TRBJ2-1; clone_size: .; v_call: TRBV9; cdr3_aa: CASSVTLGDLGDEQFF
j_call: TRBJ2-5; clone_size: .; v_call: TRBV9; cdr3_aa: CASSALPGVETQYF
j_call: TRBJ2-5; clone_size: .; v_call: TRBV3-1/TRBV3-2; cdr3_aa: CASSQRSLAGGQETQYF
j_call: TRBJ1-5; clone_size: .; v_call: TRBV25-1; cdr3_aa: CASSWLQGTGDQPQHF
j_call: TRBJ1-1; clone_size: .; v_call: TRBV28; cdr3_aa: CASSLPNKRQGLKDTEAFF